The present TCR beta chain was sequenced within a study of long-term antiretroviral therapy in people with HIV. The study used samples holding 1-10 million cryopreserved PBMC before DNA extraction. The CDR3 consists of 15 residues. Germline CDR1 MDHEN, CDR2 SYDVKM. Trimming left V 6 bases short and J 3 bases short, with 18 bases between. The immunoSEQ assay was v3.0, run at survey level. Sequencing was performed with immunoSEQ multiplex PCR; in TCRdb, only in-frame clones are kept and a portion is missing. The sample yields 20,000 to 25,000 clones, about 87% seen once. This TCR was recovered from a woman aged 45-65 years with HIV. The J gene is TRBJ2-7, the V gene TRBV28; D is possibly TRBD2 (5 bases). The specimen comprised unsorted PBMCs, sampled about 2.7 years after starting antiretroviral therapy. The CDR3 DNA follows: TGTGCCAGCAGGCCCCTCGACGGACTTTACTACGAGCAGTACTTC. It specifies CASRPLDGLYYEQYF.